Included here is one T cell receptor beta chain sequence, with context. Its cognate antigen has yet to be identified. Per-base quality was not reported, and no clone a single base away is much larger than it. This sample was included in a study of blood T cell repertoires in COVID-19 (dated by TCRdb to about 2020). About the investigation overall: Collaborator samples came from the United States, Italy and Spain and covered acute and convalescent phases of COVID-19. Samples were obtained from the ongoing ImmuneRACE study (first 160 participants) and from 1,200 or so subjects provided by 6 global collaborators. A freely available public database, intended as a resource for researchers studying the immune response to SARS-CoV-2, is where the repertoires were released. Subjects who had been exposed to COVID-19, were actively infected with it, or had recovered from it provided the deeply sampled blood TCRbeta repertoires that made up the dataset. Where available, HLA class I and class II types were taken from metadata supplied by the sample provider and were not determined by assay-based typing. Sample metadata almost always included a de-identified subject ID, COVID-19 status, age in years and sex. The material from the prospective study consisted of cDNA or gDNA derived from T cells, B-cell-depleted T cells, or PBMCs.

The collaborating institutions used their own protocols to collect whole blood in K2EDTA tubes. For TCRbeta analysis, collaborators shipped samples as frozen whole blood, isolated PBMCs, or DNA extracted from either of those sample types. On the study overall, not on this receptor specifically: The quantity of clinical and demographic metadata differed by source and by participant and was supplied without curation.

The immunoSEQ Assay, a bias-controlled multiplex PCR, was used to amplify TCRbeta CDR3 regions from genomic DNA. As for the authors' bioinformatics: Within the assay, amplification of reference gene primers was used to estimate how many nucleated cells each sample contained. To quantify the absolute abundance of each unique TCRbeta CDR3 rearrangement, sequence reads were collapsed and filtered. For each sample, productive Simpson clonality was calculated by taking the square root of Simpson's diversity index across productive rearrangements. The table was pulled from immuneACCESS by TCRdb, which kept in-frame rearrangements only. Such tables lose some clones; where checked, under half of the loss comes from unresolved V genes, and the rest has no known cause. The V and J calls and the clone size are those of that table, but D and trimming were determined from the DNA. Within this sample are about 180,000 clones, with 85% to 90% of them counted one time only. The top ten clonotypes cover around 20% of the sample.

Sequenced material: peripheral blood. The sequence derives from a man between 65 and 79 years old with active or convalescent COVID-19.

The DNA sequence is TGTGCCAGCAGCCTCCGTGGACAGGCCAGCACAGATACGCAGTATTTT. This gives the protein CASSLRGQASTDTQYF. The chain is assembled from TRBV7-2 and TRBJ2-3, and TRBD1 aligns with 7 junction nucleotides. From a lookup of the germline V gene, CDR1 and CDR2 are SGHTA and FQGNSA. Trimming leaves V shorter by 5 bases and J shorter by 0 bases, with the junction holding 8 bases beyond the gene matches. Including the terminal cysteine and phenylalanine, the CDR3 comprises 16 residues. CDR3 DNA only is kept here, 48 bases in frame from base 1.